The clone carrying this T cell receptor beta chain has just one count. The data belong to a study of blood T cell repertoires in COVID-19. As for the study in general: COVID-19 samples collected from the United States, Italy and Spain covered acute and convalescent phases. T cells, B-cell-depleted T cells, or PBMCs provided the cDNA or gDNA that served as material.

This table comes from immunoSEQ multiplex PCR, and its TCRdb copy is limited to in-frame clones, with some not included. The sample carries about 98,000 clones, over 70% recorded once. The germline V gene encodes CDR1 SGHTA and CDR2 FQGNSA. The CDR3 sequence is 15 residues long. The junction had 5 bases not matched to a gene; V was cut back by 2 bases and J by 7 bases. This TCR derives from an elderly woman with acute or convalescent COVID-19. The genes are TRBV7-2 and TRBJ1-6; 7 nucleotides align to TRBD1. The sequenced sample was peripheral blood. The CDR3 DNA reads as TGTGCCAGCAGCTTAAGGCCAGGGGGGAATTCACCCCTCCACTTT. Translated, it gives CASSLRPGGNSPLHF.